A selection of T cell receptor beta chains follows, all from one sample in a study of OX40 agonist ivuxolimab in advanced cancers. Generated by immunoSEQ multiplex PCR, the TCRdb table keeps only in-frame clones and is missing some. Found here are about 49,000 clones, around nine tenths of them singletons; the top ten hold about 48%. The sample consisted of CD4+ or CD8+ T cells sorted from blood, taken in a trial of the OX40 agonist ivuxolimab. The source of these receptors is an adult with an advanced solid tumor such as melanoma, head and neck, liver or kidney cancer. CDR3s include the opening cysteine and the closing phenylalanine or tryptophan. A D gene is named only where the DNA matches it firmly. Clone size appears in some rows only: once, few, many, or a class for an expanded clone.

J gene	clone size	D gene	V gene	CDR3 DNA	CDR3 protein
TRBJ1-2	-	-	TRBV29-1	TGCAGCGGTTTGTCGGCGGGGAACTATGGCTACACCTTC	CSGLSAGNYGYTF
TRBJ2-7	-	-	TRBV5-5	TGTGCCAGCAGCTTCTCCTACGAGCAGTACTTC	CASSFSYEQYF
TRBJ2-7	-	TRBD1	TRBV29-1	TGCAGCGTGGCGACAGGGTTGAGCTCCTACGAGCAGTACTTC	CSVATGLSSYEQYF
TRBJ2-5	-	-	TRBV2	TGTGCCAGCAGTACCTTATATACAGGGAACTTC	CASSTLYTGNF
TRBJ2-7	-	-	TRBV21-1	TGTGCCAGCAGCAAACCCCGACTAGCGGGCGGAGCGTACGAGCAGTACTTC	CASSKPRLAGGAYEQYF
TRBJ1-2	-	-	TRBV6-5	TGTGCCAGCAGGAACGGGGGCCGGGGCTATGGCTACACCTTC	CASRNGGRGYGYTF
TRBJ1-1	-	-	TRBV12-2	TGTGCAAGTCGCTGGGCCGATAACACTGAAGCTTTCTTT	CASRWADNTEAFF
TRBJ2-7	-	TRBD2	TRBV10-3	TGTGCCATCCTTGCCGCTGGCGGGAGCTCCTACGAGCAGTACTTC	CAILAAGGSSYEQYF
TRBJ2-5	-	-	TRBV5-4	TGTGCCAGCAGCTTGGAGTCCGGCGAGACCCAGTACTTC	CASSLESGETQYF
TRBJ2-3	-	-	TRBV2	TGTGCCAGCAGTGACACTAGGCGGGATACGCAGTATTTT	CASSDTRRDTQYF
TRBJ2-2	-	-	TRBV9	TGTGCCAGCAGCGTAGTGGTCCCACCCGGGGAGCTGTTTTTT	CASSVVVPPGELFF
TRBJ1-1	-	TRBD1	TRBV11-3	TGTGCCAGCAGCATCCTGACAGGGGTGACTGAAGCTTTCTTT	CASSILTGVTEAFF
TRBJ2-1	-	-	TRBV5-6	TGTGCCAGCAGCTCCAGTTTCCTTGAGCAGTTCTTC	CASSSSFLEQFF
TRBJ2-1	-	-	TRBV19	TGTGCCAGTAGTATAGGACTAGTGGGCTTCGATGAGCAGTTCTTC	CASSIGLVGFDEQFF
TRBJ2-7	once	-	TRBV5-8	TGTGCCAGCAGCCGTGACAGGTTTGCGCAGTACTTC	CASSRDRFAQYF
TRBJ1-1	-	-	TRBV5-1	TGCGCCAGCAGCTTGGAATTCCTCTCGTTAGAGAACACTGAAGCTTTCTTT	CASSLEFLSLENTEAFF
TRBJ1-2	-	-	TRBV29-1	TGCAGCGTTGCCAACTGGGACCGTGGGAGAGGCTACACCTTC	CSVANWDRGRGYTF
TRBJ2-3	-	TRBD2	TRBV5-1	TGCGCCAGCAGCTGGGGAGCGGGAGGGCCTTCAGATACGCAGTATTTT	CASSWGAGGPSDTQYF
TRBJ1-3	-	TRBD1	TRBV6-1	TGTGCCAGCAGCGCCGGACAGGGGGGCGGAAACACCATATATTTT	CASSAGQGGGNTIYF
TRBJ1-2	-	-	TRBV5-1	TGCGCCAGCAGCTCGGAGGTGACCGCCTCTGGAGGCTACACCTTC	CASSSEVTASGGYTF
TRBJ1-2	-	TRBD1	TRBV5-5	TGTGCCAGCAGCTTTGGGACAGCCAACTATGGCTACACCTTC	CASSFGTANYGYTF
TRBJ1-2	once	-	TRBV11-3	TGTGCCAGCAGCGTGGGATATAACTATGGCTACACCTTC	CASSVGYNYGYTF
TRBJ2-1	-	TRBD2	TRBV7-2	TGTGCCAGCAGCATGACTAGCGGGGTCTCCTACAATGAGCAGTTCTTC	CASSMTSGVSYNEQFF
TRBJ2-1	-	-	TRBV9	TGTGCCAGCAGCGTTCATAGCGGCTCCTACAATGAGCAGTTCTTC	CASSVHSGSYNEQFF
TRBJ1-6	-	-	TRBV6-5	TGTGCCAGCAGTCTGGCTGAGCGAAATTATTCACCCCTCCACTTT	CASSLAERNYSPLHF
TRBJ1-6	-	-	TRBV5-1	TGCGCCAGCAACCCCGGAGGTAATTCACCCCTCCACTTT	CASNPGGNSPLHF
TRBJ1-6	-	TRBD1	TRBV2	TGTGCCAGCAGTGAAGATCGACAGGGCAATTCACCCCTCCACTTT	CASSEDRQGNSPLHF
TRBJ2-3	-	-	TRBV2	TGTGCCAGCAGTGAGGGCAGCACAGATACGCAGTATTTT	CASSEGSTDTQYF
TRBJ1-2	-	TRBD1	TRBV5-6	TGTGCCAGCAGCTCCGGGACAGGGGTTTTTGCTAACTATGGCTACACCTTC	CASSSGTGVFANYGYTF
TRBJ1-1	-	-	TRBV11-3	TGTGCCAGCAGCTTAATCGGAACAGGACCAGGCACTGAAGCTTTCTTT	CASSLIGTGPGTEAFF
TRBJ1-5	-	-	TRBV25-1	TGTGCCAGCAGTGGGGGTGGGCGTTCTCAGCCCCAGCATTTT	CASSGGGRSQPQHF
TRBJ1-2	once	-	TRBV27	TGTGCCAGCAGTTTATCGGCGAACTATGGCTACACCTTC	CASSLSANYGYTF
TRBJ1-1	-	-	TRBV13	TGTGCCAGCAGCTTAGGGACGGCGAACACTGAAGCTTTCTTT	CASSLGTANTEAFF
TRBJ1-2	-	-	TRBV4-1	TGCGCCAGCAGCCTATCAGGGGCTTTTAACTATGGCTACACCTTC	CASSLSGAFNYGYTF
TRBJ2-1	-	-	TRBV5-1	TGCGCCAGCAGCTTGGGGACAGCTAATGAGCAGTTCTTC	CASSLGTANEQFF
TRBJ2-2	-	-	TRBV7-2	TGTGCCAGCAGCTTCAACGGGGAGCTGTTTTTT	CASSFNGELFF
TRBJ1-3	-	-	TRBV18	TGTGCCAGCTCACCACTGGCGGCTTCGGAAGGAAACACCATATATTTT	CASSPLAASEGNTIYF
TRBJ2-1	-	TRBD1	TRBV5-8	TGTGCCAGCGGGGACAGGACGGGGAATGAGCAGTTCTTC	CASGDRTGNEQFF
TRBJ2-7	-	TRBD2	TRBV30	TGTGCCTGGAGTGGAGCGGGAGGGCTGGCTTACGAGCAGTACTTC	CAWSGAGGLAYEQYF
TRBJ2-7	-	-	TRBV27	TGTGCCAGCAGTCCCCTCCTTGCAGGGGTGGAAGCGCAGTACTTC	CASSPLLAGVEAQYF
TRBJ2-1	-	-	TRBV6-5	TGTGCCAGCAGTTCCTCCCCCAACAGGGACAATGAGCAGTTCTTC	CASSSSPNRDNEQFF
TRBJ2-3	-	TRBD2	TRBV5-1	TGCGCCAGCTGCATTGGACTAGCGGGAGGGTTGTATTTT	CASCIGLAGGLYF
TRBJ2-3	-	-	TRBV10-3	TGTGCCATCAGTGAGTTTGGCGGGGAAAACACAGATACGCAGTATTTT	CAISEFGGENTDTQYF
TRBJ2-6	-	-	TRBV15	TGTGCCACCAGCAGTGGCGGATTCTCTGGGGCCAACGTCCTGACTTTC	CATSSGGFSGANVLTF
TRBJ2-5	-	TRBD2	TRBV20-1	TGCAGTCCCGTGGGAGGGGAGACCCAGTACTTC	CSPVGGETQYF
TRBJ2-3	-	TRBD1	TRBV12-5	TGTGCTAGTGGTCCTGGGGACAGGGGGGGAACTAGCACAGATACGCAGTATTTT	CASGPGDRGGTSTDTQYF
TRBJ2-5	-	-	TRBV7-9	TGTGCCAGCAGCTTAGGGTCCTCGGAGACCCAGTACTTC	CASSLGSSETQYF
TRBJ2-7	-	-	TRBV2	TGTGCCAGCAGACCGGGACAAACAACCTACGAGCAGTACTTC	CASRPGQTTYEQYF
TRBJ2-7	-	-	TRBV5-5	TGTGCCAGCAGCTCTAGCGCCCTGGCCTACGAGCAGTACTTC	CASSSSALAYEQYF
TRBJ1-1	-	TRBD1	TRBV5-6	TGTGCCAGCAGCGGGAAGACAGGGGGCGATACTGAAGCTTTCTTT	CASSGKTGGDTEAFF
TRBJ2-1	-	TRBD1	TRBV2	TGTGCCAGCAGTACGACCGGGACAGGGGGCAATGAGCAGTTCTTC	CASSTTGTGGNEQFF
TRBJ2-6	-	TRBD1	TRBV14	TGTGCCAGCAGCCAAGATCTTTGGGGATTCAAGGGGGCTACTGGGGCCAACGTCCTGACTTTC	CASSQDLWGFKGATGANVLTF
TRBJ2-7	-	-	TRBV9	TGTGCCAGCAGCGTAGGAGTGGACGGCGAGCAGTACTTC	CASSVGVDGEQYF
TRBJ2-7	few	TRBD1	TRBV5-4	TGTGCCAGCAGCCCTGCAGGGGGATCCTACGAGCAGTACTTC	CASSPAGGSYEQYF
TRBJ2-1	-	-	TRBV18	TGTGCCAGCTCACCCGACGGGACCCTTGGGAATGAGCAGTTCTTC	CASSPDGTLGNEQFF
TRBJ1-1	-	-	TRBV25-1	TGTGCCAGCAGTCGAGAGAAATACACTGAAGCTTTCTTT	CASSREKYTEAFF
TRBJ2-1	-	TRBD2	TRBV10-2	TGCGCCAGCAAGGGGACTAGCGGGAGGACCAACTACAATGAGCAGTTCTTC	CASKGTSGRTNYNEQFF